This paragraph covers one T cell receptor beta chain sequence. The antigen is not known. The data were obtained in a study of cytomegalovirus exposure and HLA in healthy donors. On the study more broadly: For the 300 to 450 genotyped donors, roughly 80% fell within the Caucasian-associated ancestry cluster. The study, taken as a whole, reports: Analysis was performed later, and it showed HLA-associated TCR beta chains to be more clonally expanded than equally common others. With later analysis, a missense DCLRE1C variant became linked to TCR beta V- and J-gene trimming.

V shed 7 bases, J shed 3 bases, and the junction held 11 bases outside the gene matches. CDR3 length equals 14 residues. The V gene's germline CDR1 is SQVTM and CDR2 ANQGSEA. 60 Vbeta and 13 Jbeta primers were used in PCR. TCRdb's table, derived via immunoSEQ multiplex PCR, lists solely in-frame clones and lacks some. The table records fewer than 110,000 clones, almost 80% of them present only once. Sequencing used PBMCs. This sequence originates from a man between 45 and 60 years old in good health and CMV-seropositive. The rearrangement links TRBV29-1 to TRBJ1-2, with TRBD1 matching over 7 bases. CDR3 nucleotides: TGCAGCGCCAGAGCCCTCGACAGGGACTATGGCTACACCTTC. Translated, it gives CSARALDRDYGYTF. The entire variable domain, with the rest obtained from reference TRBV29-1 and TRBJ1-2, is as follows: SAVISQKPSRDICQRGTSLTIQCQVDSQVTMMFWYRQQPGQSLTLIATANQGSEATYESGFVIDKFPISRPNLTFSTLTVSNMSPEDSSIYLCSARALDRDYGYTFGSGTRLTVV.